These T cell receptor beta chains were read from a single sample in a study of T-cell reconstitution after alpha-beta-depleted transplantation in children. Using its own MiXCR run on the PCR reads, TCRdb lists one record per CDR3 protein. The sample has about 400,000 distinct CDR3 sequences, roughly 14% seen once; the top ten hold about 4.5%. The sequences come from PBMCs, collected from the stem cell graft. These receptors were collected from a human donor who donated a stem cell graft to a child with Fanconi anemia. Both conserved end residues are part of each CDR3. D genes are given only for firm matches. Rows may omit the clone size; those that give it use once, few, many or a size class.

clone size,J gene,CDR3 length,D gene,V gene,CDR3 DNA,CDR3 protein
many,TRBJ1-2,17,TRBD1,TRBV25-1,TGTGCCAGCAGTGAAGGGGTTGAGGGGACAGGCAGAAGGGGCTACACCTTC,CASSEGVEGTGRRGYTF
NA,TRBJ1-2,13,TRBD1,TRBV6-1,TGTGCCAGCAGTCGGACAGGAACGGGCGGCTACACCTTC,CASSRTGTGGYTF
many,TRBJ1-1,12,NA,TRBV20-1,TGCAGTGCTAGAGGGCAGACGGTGGAAGCTTTCTTT,CSARGQTVEAFF
few,TRBJ2-4,14,NA,TRBV20-1,TGCAGTGCCGGCCCCCCTTTAGCCAAAAACATTCAGTACTTC,CSAGPPLAKNIQYF
few,TRBJ2-2,17,NA,TRBV2,TGTGCCAGCCAAAAAGGGACGGCTTTACTGGGCACCGGGGAGCTGTTTTTT,CASQKGTALLGTGELFF
NA,TRBJ2-5,14,TRBD1,TRBV7-7,TGTGCCAGCAGCCGTCCGGGACAGCAAGAGACCCAGTACTTC,CASSRPGQQETQYF
few,TRBJ2-7,15,NA,TRBV4-3,TGCGCCAGCAGCCAAGGGGTAGGGGGAGCCTACGAGCAGTACTTC,CASSQGVGGAYEQYF
many,TRBJ1-5,14,NA,TRBV7-9,TGTGCCAGCAGCTTAGGCCGGATCAATCAGCCCCAGCATTTT,CASSLGRINQPQHF
few,TRBJ1-2,15,TRBD1,TRBV12-3/TRBV12-4,TGTGCCAGCACCCTGACAGGGGGCTATGCCTATGGCTACACCTTC,CASTLTGGYAYGYTF
NA,TRBJ2-2,18,NA,TRBV10-1,TGCGCCAGCAGTGAGGAGAGGGCGGTTAACAAAACGACCGGGGAGCTGTTTTTT,CASSEERAVNKTTGELFF
NA,TRBJ1-5,16,NA,TRBV6-1,TGTGCCAGCAGTGAAGCGTCAGGGACCCTCAATCAGCCCCAGCATTTT,CASSEASGTLNQPQHF
few,TRBJ1-1,14,TRBD1,TRBV29-1,TGCAGCGTTGTGGTTGGGACAGGGAACACTGAAGCTTTCTTT,CSVVVGTGNTEAFF
few,TRBJ2-4,15,NA,TRBV6-2/TRBV6-3,TGTGCCAGCAGGCCACAGGGTCCCGCCAAAAACATTCAGTACTTC,CASRPQGPAKNIQYF
NA,TRBJ2-5,13,NA,TRBV2,TGTGCCAGCAGTGACGGGTTCCAAGAGACCCAGTACTTC,CASSDGFQETQYF
few,TRBJ2-3,15,NA,TRBV4-1,TGCGCCAGCAGCCAATGGGCCAGGGGGGCAGATACGCAGTATTTT,CASSQWARGADTQYF
many,TRBJ1-1,14,NA,TRBV28,TGTGCCAGCATGTCGGGAGGGGAGTTGACTGAAGCTTTCTTT,CASMSGGELTEAFF
NA,TRBJ1-2,13,NA,TRBV5-1,TGCGCCAGCAGCGCTTCAGCAATTTATGGCTACACCTTC,CASSASAIYGYTF
many,TRBJ2-3,17,TRBD2,TRBV5-1,TGCGCCAGCAGCCCGGCATTAGCGGGGGGGTACACAGATACGCAGTATTTT,CASSPALAGGYTDTQYF
NA,TRBJ2-2,14,TRBD1,TRBV6-1,TGTGCCACCAGGACAGGAACGAACACCGGGGAGCTGTTTTTT,CATRTGTNTGELFF
many,TRBJ2-5,12,NA,TRBV29-1,TGCAGCGGGGGGGCTAGTCAAGGGACCCAGTACTTC,CSGGASQGTQYF
many,TRBJ2-3,11,NA,TRBV3-1,TGTGCCAGCAGCCAGGTAGATACGCAGTATTTT,CASSQVDTQYF
many,TRBJ2-5,13,NA,TRBV20-1,TGCAGTGCTAGAGATGTAGTGGCGGAGACCCAGTACTTC,CSARDVVAETQYF
many,TRBJ2-1,15,TRBD1,TRBV6-2/TRBV6-3,TGTGCCAGCAGTTATAGGAGACAGGGGGCGTATGAGCAGTTCTTC,CASSYRRQGAYEQFF
few,TRBJ2-1,15,NA,TRBV12-3/TRBV12-4,TGTGCCAGCAGTTTACAGACTCAATCCTACAATGAGCAGTTCTTC,CASSLQTQSYNEQFF
few,TRBJ2-1,14,TRBD1,TRBV29-1,TGCAGCGTTCTACGGGACAGAACCTACAATGAGCAGTTCTTC,CSVLRDRTYNEQFF
few,TRBJ2-7,13,NA,TRBV7-6,TGTGCCAGCACCCTTGGGGGTAGGTCCGAGCAGTACTTC,CASTLGGRSEQYF
few,TRBJ1-2,14,NA,TRBV11-2,TGTGCCAGCAGAAAACAGGGTTACTCGCTGGGCTACACCTTC,CASRKQGYSLGYTF
many,TRBJ2-3,14,NA,TRBV5-1,TGCGCCAGCAGCTTGACACAGTCCACAGATACGCAGTATTTT,CASSLTQSTDTQYF
few,TRBJ2-7,13,NA,TRBV29-1,TGCAGCGTACTTACCGGGTTAACCCACGAGCAGTACTTC,CSVLTGLTHEQYF
NA,TRBJ1-2,15,NA,TRBV4-3,TGCGCCAGCAGCCACCTTGGAGAGGGAATCGGTGGCTACACCTTC,CASSHLGEGIGGYTF
few,TRBJ1-1,10,NA,TRBV10-2,TGCGCCAGCAACGGTGCGGGTCTTTTCTTT,CASNGAGLFF
few,TRBJ2-5,15,NA,TRBV3-1,TGTGCCAGCAGCCAAGGTCCAGCGGGCGGCGGGACCCAGTACTTC,CASSQGPAGGGTQYF
NA,TRBJ1-1,14,TRBD1,TRBV4-3,TGCGCCAGCAGCCAAGACGCAGGGGGCACTGAAGCTTTCTTT,CASSQDAGGTEAFF
NA,TRBJ2-1,16,NA,TRBV15,TGTGCCACCAGCACTCTGTCTGGGAGCTCCTACAATGAGCAGTTCTTC,CATSTLSGSSYNEQFF